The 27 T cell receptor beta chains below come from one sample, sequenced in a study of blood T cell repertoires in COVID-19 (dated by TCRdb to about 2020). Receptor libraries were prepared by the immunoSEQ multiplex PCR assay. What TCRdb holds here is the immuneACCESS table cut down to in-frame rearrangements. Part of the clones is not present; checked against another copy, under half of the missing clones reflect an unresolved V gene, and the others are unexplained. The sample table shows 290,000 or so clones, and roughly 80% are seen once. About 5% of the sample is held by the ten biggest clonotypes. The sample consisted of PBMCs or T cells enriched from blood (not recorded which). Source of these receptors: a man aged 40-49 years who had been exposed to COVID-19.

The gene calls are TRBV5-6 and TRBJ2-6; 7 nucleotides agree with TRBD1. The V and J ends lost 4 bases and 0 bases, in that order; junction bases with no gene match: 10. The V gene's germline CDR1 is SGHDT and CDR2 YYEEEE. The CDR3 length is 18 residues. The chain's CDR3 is CASSPVDRSGSGANVLTF. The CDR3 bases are TGTGCCAGCAGCCCGGTGGACAGGTCCGGCTCTGGGGCCAACGTCCTGACTTTC.

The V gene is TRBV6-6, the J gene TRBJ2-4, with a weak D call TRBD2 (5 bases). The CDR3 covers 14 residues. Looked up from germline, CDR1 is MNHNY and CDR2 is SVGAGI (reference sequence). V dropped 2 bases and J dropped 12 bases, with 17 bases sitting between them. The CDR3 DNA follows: TGTGCCAGCAGTTACCTAGCACGAAATTCAAGTCAGTACTTC. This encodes CASSYLARNSSQYF.

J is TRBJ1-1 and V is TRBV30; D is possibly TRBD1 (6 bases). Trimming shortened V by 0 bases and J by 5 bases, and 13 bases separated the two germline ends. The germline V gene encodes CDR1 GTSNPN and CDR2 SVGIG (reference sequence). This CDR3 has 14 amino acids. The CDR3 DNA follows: TGTGCCTGGAGTGTACTACAGGGAAGGACTGAAGCTTTCTTT. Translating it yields CAWSVLQGRTEAFF.

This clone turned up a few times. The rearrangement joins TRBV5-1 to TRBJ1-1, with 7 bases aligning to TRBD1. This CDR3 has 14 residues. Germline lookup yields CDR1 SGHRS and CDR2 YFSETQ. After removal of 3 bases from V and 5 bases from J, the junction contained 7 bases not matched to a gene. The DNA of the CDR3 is TGCGCCAGCAGCTGGAGGGGGCTCGGGACTGAAGCTTTCTTT. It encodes CASSWRGLGTEAFF. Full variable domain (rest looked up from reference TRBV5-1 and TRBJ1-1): KAGVTQTPRYLIKTRGQQVTLSCSPISGHRSVSWYQQTPGQGLQFLFEYFSETQRNKGNFPGRFSGRQFSNSRSEMNVSTLELGDSALYLCASSWRGLGTEAFFGQGTRLTVV.

The CDR3 reads CASKFVSGQFYNEQFF. In nucleotides, the CDR3 is TGTGCCAGCAAATTTGTGTCGGGACAGTTCTACAATGAGCAGTTCTTC. The chain is built from TRBV21-1 and TRBJ2-1; the table's D call of TRBD1 was not tested on the DNA. TRBV21-1 counts as a pseudogene. The CDR3 contains 16 residues.

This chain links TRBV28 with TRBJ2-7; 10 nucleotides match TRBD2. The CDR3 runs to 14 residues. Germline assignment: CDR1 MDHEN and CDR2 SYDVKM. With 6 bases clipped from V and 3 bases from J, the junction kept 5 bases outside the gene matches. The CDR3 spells CASSLAGVNYEQYF. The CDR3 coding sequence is TGTGCCAGCAGCCTAGCGGGGGTAAACTACGAGCAGTACTTC.

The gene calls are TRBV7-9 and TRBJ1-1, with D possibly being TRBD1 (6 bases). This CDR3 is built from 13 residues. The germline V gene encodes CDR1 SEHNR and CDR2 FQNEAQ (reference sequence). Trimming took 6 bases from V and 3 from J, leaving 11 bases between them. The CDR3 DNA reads TGTGCCAGCAGGCAGGGGAAGGACACTGAAGCTTTCTTT. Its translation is CASRQGKDTEAFF.

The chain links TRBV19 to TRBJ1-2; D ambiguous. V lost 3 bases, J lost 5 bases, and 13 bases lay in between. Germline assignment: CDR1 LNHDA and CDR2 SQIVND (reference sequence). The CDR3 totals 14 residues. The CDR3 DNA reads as TGTGCCAGTAGTATTTCAGCAGGAAGGTATGGCTACACCTTC. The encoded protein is CASSISAGRYGYTF.

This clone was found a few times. DNA for the CDR3: TGCGCCAGCAGTGACCAGCGGAGCAACTACGAGCAGTACTTC. Residues: CASSDQRSNYEQYF. The chain uses TRBV10-1 and TRBJ2-7, with D maybe TRBD2 (5 bases). CDR3 length equals 14 residues. Germline V gene lookup returns CDR1 WNHNN and CDR2 SYGVQD (reference sequence). The V end lost 3 bases, the J end lost 3 bases, and 12 bases lay between the germline ends.

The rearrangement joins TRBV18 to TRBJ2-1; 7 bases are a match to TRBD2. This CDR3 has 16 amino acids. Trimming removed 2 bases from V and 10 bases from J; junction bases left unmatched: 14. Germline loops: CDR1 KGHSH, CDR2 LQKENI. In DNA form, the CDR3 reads TGTGCCAGCTCACCAGCTAGGGCCGCGGGAGTAGAAGAGCAGTTCTTC. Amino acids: CASSPARAAGVEEQFF.

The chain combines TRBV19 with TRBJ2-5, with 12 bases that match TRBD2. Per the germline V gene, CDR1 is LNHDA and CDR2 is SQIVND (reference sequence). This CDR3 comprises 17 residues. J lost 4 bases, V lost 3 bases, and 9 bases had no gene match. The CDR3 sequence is CASSMTSGSSPTETQYF. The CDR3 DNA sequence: TGTGCCAGTAGTATGACTAGCGGGAGCAGTCCCACAGAGACCCAGTACTTC.

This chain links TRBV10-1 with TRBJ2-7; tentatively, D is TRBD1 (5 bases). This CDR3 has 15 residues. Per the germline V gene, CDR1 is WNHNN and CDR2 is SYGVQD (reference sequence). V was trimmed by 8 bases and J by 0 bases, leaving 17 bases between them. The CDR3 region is CASRERTRVSYEQYF. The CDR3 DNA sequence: TGCGCCAGCCGCGAGCGAACCAGGGTCTCCTACGAGCAGTACTTC.

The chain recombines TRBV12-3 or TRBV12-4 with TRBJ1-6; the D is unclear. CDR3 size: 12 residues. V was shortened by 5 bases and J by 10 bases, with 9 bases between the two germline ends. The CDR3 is CASSPPGSPLHF. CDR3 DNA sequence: TGTGCCAGCAGTCCTCCGGGGTCACCCCTCCACTTT.

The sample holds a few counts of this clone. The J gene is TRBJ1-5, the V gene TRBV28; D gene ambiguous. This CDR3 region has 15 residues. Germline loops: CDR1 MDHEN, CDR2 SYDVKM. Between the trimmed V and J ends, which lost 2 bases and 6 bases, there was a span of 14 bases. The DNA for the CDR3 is TGTGCCAGCAGTTTAATTGTCGCATGGAGTCAGCCCCAGCATTTT. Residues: CASSLIVAWSQPQHF. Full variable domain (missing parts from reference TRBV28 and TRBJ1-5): DVKVTQSSRYLVKRTGEKVFLECVQDMDHENMFWYRQDPGLGLRLIYFSYDVKMKEKGDIPEGYSVSREKKERFSLILESASTNQTSMYLCASSLIVAWSQPQHFGDGTRLSIL.

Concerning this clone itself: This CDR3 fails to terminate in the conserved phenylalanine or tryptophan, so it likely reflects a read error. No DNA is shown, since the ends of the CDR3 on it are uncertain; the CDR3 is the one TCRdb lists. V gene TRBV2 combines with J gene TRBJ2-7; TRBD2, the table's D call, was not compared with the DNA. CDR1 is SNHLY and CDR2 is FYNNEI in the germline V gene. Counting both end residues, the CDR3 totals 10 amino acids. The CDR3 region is CASSEREVSR.

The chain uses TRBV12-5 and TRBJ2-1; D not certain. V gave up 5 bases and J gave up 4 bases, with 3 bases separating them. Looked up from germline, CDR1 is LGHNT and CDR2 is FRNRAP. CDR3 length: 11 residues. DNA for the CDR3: TGTGCTAGTGGTCTTTACAATGAGCAGTTCTTC. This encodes CASGLYNEQFF.

The DNA of the CDR3 is TGTGCCAGCAGTAGCGAATACAATGAGCAGTTCTTC. As protein: CASSSEYNEQFF. This chain joins TRBV6-5 and TRBJ2-1; D unclear. Deletions cut 5 bases from V and 4 bases from J, with 6 bases between. Germline-derived CDR1 and CDR2 are MNHEY and SVGAGI. CDR3 length equals 12 residues.

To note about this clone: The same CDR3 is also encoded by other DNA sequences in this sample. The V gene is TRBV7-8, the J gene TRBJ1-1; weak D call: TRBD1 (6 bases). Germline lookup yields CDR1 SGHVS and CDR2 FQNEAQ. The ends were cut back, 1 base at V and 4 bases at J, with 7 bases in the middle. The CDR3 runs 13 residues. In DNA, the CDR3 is TGTGCCAGCAGCTTAGGAGGGGGCACTGAAGCTTTCTTT. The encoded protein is CASSLGGGTEAFF.

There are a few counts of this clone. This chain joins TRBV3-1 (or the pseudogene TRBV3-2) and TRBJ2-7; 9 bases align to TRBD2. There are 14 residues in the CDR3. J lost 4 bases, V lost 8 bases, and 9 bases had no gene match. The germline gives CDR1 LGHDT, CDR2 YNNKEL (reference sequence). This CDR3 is CASRTPSGTYEQYF. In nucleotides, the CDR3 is TGTGCCAGCCGTACTCCTAGCGGGACATACGAGCAGTACTTC.

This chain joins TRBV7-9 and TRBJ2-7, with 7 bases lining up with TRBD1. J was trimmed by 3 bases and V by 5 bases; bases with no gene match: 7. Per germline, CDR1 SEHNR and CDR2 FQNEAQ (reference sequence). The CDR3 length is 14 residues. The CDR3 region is CASSPPTGIYEQYF. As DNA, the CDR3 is TGTGCCAGCAGCCCACCGACAGGGATCTACGAGCAGTACTTC.

Here the CDR3 reads CAWSPLNAETQYF. DNA of the CDR3: TGTGCCTGGAGTCCCCTAAACGCAGAGACCCAGTACTTC. This chain connects TRBV30 to TRBJ2-5; the D is unclear. The length of the CDR3 is 13 residues. Per germline, CDR1 GTSNPN and CDR2 SVGIG (reference sequence). With 2 bases removed from V and 4 bases from J, the gap between germline ends came to 11 bases.

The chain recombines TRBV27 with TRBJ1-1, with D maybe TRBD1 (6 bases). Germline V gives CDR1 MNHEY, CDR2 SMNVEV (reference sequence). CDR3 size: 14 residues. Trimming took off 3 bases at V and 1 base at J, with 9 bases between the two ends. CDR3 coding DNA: TGTGCCAGCAGTTTCAACAGGGAGAACACTGAAGCTTTCTTT. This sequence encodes CASSFNRENTEAFF.

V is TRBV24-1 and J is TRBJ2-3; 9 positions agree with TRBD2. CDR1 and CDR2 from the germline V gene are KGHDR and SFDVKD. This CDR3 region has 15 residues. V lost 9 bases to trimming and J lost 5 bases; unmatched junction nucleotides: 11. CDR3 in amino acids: CATSAAGGLGDTQYF. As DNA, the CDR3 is TGTGCCACCTCGGCCGCGGGAGGGTTAGGAGATACGCAGTATTTT.

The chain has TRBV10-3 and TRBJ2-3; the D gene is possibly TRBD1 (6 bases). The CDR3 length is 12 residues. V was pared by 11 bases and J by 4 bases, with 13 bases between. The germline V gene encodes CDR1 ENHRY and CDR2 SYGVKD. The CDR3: CAGNSGADTQYF. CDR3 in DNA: TGTGCCGGCAACTCAGGGGCAGATACGCAGTATTTT.

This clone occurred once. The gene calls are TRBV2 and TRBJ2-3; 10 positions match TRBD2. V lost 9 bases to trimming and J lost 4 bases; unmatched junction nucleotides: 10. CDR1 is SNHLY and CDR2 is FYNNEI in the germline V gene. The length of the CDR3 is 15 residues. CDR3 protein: CARTSTSGLADTQYF. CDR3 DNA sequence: TGTGCCAGAACCTCGACTAGCGGGTTGGCAGATACGCAGTATTTT.

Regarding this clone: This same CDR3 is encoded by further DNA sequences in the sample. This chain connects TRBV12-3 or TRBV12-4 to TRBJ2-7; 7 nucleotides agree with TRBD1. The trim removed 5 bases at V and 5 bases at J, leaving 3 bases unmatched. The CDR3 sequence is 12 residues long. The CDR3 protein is CASSPTGNEQYF. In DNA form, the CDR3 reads TGTGCCAGCAGTCCGACAGGGAACGAGCAGTACTTC.

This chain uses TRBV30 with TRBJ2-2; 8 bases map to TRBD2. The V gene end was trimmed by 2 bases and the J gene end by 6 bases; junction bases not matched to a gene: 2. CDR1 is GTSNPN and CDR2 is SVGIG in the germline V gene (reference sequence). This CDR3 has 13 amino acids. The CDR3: CAWSLTSAGELFF. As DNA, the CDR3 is TGTGCCTGGAGTTTGACTAGCGCCGGGGAGCTGTTTTTT. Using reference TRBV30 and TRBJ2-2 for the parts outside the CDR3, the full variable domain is SQTIHQWPATLVQPVGSPLSLECTVEGTSNPNLYWYRQAAGRGLQLLFYSVGIGQISSEVPQNLSASRPQDRQFILSSKKLLLSDSGFYLCAWSLTSAGELFFGEGSRLTVL.